The source of this T cell receptor (beta chain) is a study of early T cells in non-severe SARS-CoV-2 infection. The overall study: RNA in bulk from unsorted whole blood was sequenced, and chains were unpaired.

This clonotype was counted at least ten times. The antigen is undetermined. Broader study findings: Sequences matched to VDJdb favored anti-spike CD8 responses, while private and CD4 specificities were missed.

Individual cDNA molecules carried attached unique molecular identifiers. TCRdb processed the 5' RACE reads anew with MiXCR; each CDR3 protein has one entry. The table includes some 67,000 distinct CDR3 sequences, approximately 13% detected once. Material for sequencing was whole blood. The clonotype comes from an adult who was a healthcare worker with PCR-confirmed SARS-CoV-2 infection or an uninfected control (not recorded which).

The CDR3 coding sequence is TGCAGCGTTGAAGGGGGACAGGGGGCTATGTGGACTGAAGCTTTCTTT. Its translation: CSVEGGQGAMWTEAFF. This chain joins TRBV29-1 and TRBJ1-1, with TRBD1 matching over 12 bases. The CDR3 has 16 amino acids. V trimming: 1 base; J trimming: 5 bases; junction bases outside the gene matches: 8. Germline CDR1 and CDR2: SQVTM and ANQGSEA.